The 18 T cell receptor beta chains below were found in one sample sequenced in a study of T cell clones after liver transplantation. Assay: immunoSEQ multiplex PCR; the TCRdb copy retains only in-frame clones and omits some. The repertoire holds roughly 100,000 clones, with around 86% as singletons. The sequencing here drew on CD4+ T cells from blood, taken before liver transplant. Receptor source: a human donor who received a liver transplant.

J is TRBJ1-5 and V is TRBV9; D not certain. Germline CDR1 reads SGDLS; CDR2 reads YYNGEE. This CDR3 has 14 amino acids. The ends were cut back, 3 bases at V and 0 bases at J, with 7 bases in the middle. The CDR3 region has the DNA TGTGCCAGCAGCGGGGGTACTAGCAATCAGCCCCAGCATTTT. Amino acids: CASSGGTSNQPQHF.

The chain recombines TRBV5-1 with TRBJ2-1; no reliable D call. CDR1 SGHRS and CDR2 YFSETQ come from the germline V gene. V dropped 1 base and J dropped 10 bases, with 9 bases sitting between them. This CDR3 comprises 12 residues. This CDR3 is CASSLTGWEQFF. The CDR3 DNA follows: TGCGCCAGCAGCTTGACGGGTTGGGAGCAGTTCTTC.

The DNA for the CDR3 is TGTGCCAGCAGCCCCTCCAATCAGCCCCAGCATTTT. Encoded protein: CASSPSNQPQHF. The chain employs TRBV9 and TRBJ1-5; no clear D gene. The CDR3 is made up of 12 amino acids. V shed 4 bases and J shed 3 bases, with 5 bases lying between them. CDR1 and CDR2 from the germline V gene are SGDLS and YYNGEE.

V and J are TRBV2 and TRBJ1-4, with D possibly matching TRBD1 (6 bases). V dropped 3 bases and J dropped 4 bases, with 9 bases sitting between them. Germline CDR1 is SNHLY and CDR2 is FYNNEI. There are 14 residues in the CDR3. The CDR3 DNA reads as TGTGCCAGCAGTGATCAAGGGGGTAATGAAAAACTGTTTTTT. It is translated as CASSDQGGNEKLFF. Based on the CDR3 plus reference TRBV2 and TRBJ1-4, the full variable domain is EPEVTQTPSHQVTQMGQEVILRCVPISNHLYFYWYRQILGQKVEFLVSFYNNEISEKSEIFDDQFSVERPDGSNFTLKIRSTKLEDSAMYFCASSDQGGNEKLFFGSGTQLSVL.

V usage is TRBV29-1 and J usage is TRBJ2-7, with TRBD1 matching over 9 bases. Germline V gene sequence: CDR1 SQVTM, CDR2 ANQGSEA. Trimming cost V 4 bases and J 4 bases; bases outside gene matches: 14. CDR3 size: 16 residues. In DNA, the CDR3 is TGCAGCGTTGGCGGGACAGGGTTCGGTGGGGCTTACGAGCAGTACTTC. This gives the protein CSVGGTGFGGAYEQYF.

The rearrangement links TRBV30 to TRBJ1-1; a possible D gene is TRBD1 (6 bases). From germline, CDR1 is GTSNPN and CDR2 SVGIG (reference sequence). This CDR3 region has 13 residues. Trimming removed 2 bases at V and 1 base at J, with 8 bases between. The CDR3 DNA reads TGTGCCTGGAGTCAGGACAGGAACACTGAAGCTTTCTTT. This codes for CAWSQDRNTEAFF.

The chain combines TRBV6-1 with TRBJ1-2; D perhaps matches TRBD1 (5 bases). Trimming left V 2 bases short and J 4 bases short, with 20 bases between. This CDR3 has 17 residues. Germline CDR1 reads MNHNS; CDR2 reads SASEGT. The CDR3 loop is CASSESSRVSLGYGYTF. The CDR3 DNA reads TGTGCCAGCAGTGAAAGTAGCAGGGTCTCCCTCGGCTATGGCTACACCTTC.

The V gene is TRBV18, the J gene TRBJ1-5; 9 positions match TRBD1. This CDR3 is 17 amino acids long. V lost 2 bases, J lost 1 base, and 6 bases stayed unmatched. Germline V gene sequence: CDR1 KGHSH, CDR2 LQKENI. DNA for the CDR3: TGTGCCAGCTCACCAGGACAGGGGAAGCAAAGCAATCAGCCCCAGCATTTT. This encodes CASSPGQGKQSNQPQHF.

This clone has a count of ten or more. The rearrangement uses TRBV18 and TRBJ1-4, with D unclear. The CDR3 is 12 residues long. Germline assignment: CDR1 KGHSH and CDR2 LQKENI. Trimming pared 3 bases from V and 13 bases from J, leaving 12 bases between. CDR3 bases: TGTGCCAGCTCACCGGACTCAGTGGGACTGTTTTTT. This gives the protein CASSPDSVGLFF. The full variable domain, in which reference TRBV18 and TRBJ1-4 provide the parts outside the CDR3, is NAGVMQNPRHLVRRRGQEARLRCSPMKGHSHVYWYRQLPEEGLKFMVYLQKENIIDESGMPKERFSAEFPKEGPSILRIQQVVRGDSAAYFCASSPDSVGLFFGSGTQLSVL.

V and J are TRBV11-2 and TRBJ2-3; 9 nucleotides align to TRBD1. CDR3 size: 16 residues. Germline V lookup: CDR1 SGHAT, CDR2 FQNNGV. Trimming at V came to 4 bases and at J to 1 base, leaving 6 bases not matched to a gene. The CDR3 protein is CASSYAGTGRTDTQYF. The CDR3 DNA is TGTGCCAGCAGCTACGCCGGGACAGGGCGCACAGATACGCAGTATTTT. The variable domain in full, with the rest retrieved from reference TRBV11-2 and TRBJ2-3, is EAGVAQSPRYKIIEKRQSVAFWCNPISGHATLYWYQQILGQGPKLLIQFQNNGVVDDSQLPKDRFSAERLKGVDSTLKIQPAKLEDSAVYLCASSYAGTGRTDTQYFGPGTRLTVL.

The chain combines TRBV19 with TRBJ1-5; TRBD1 aligns across 8 bases. The CDR3 is 15 residues long. The germline V gene has CDR1 LNHDA and CDR2 SQIVND (reference sequence). The V segment lost 4 bases and the J segment 4 bases; nucleotides outside the gene matches: 6. The CDR3, as DNA: TGTGCCAGTAGTAGCAACCGGGACAGGAATCAGCCCCAGCATTTT. It specifies CASSSNRDRNQPQHF.

The rearrangement joins TRBV4-2 to TRBJ1-1, with unresolved D. V lost 6 bases to trimming and J lost 11 bases, with 19 bases between them. This CDR3 comprises 13 residues. The germline gives CDR1 LGHNA, CDR2 YNFKEQ. The CDR3 is CASRDLSVQRAFF. CDR3 in DNA: TGTGCCAGCAGGGACCTATCGGTGCAAAGGGCTTTCTTT.

The chain employs TRBV5-1 and TRBJ2-4; D is undetermined. V was clipped by 0 bases and J by 6 bases, with 22 bases between them. Germline V CDR1 and CDR2: SGHRS, YFSETQ. The CDR3 extends over 18 amino acids. The CDR3 DNA is TGCGCCAGCAGCTTGGAGGAACTTGGGCAAGACAATTTAAACATTCAGTACTTC. This encodes CASSLEELGQDNLNIQYF.

The genes are TRBV25-1 and TRBJ1-4; TRBD1 is a possible D gene (6 bases). The CDR3 contains 16 residues. Germline CDR1 is MGHDK and CDR2 is SYGVNS. Trimming left V 6 bases short and J 3 bases short, with 17 bases between. CDR3 sequence reads: CASRAPIQGANEKLFF. For the CDR3, the DNA is TGTGCCAGCAGGGCCCCCATACAGGGCGCTAATGAAAAACTGTTTTTT.

This clone was observed a handful of times. The CDR3 region is CASSQDRGGQGGTNEKLFF. The CDR3, as DNA: TGCGCCAGCAGCCAAGACCGGGGGGGACAGGGTGGCACTAATGAAAAACTGTTTTTT. This chain links TRBV4-3 with TRBJ1-4; 9 bases match TRBD1. This CDR3 is built from 19 residues. V dropped 0 bases and J dropped 2; count of bases not matched to a gene: 10. From germline, CDR1 is LGHNA and CDR2 YSLEER.

The chain links TRBV27 to TRBJ2-7; 7 positions match TRBD2. The ends lost 5 bases at V and 4 bases at J; junction bases unmatched: 8. Germline V gene data show CDR1 as MNHEY and CDR2 as SMNVEV (reference sequence). This CDR3 has 14 amino acids. CDR3 sequence: CASSPQSGKYEQYF. DNA of the CDR3: TGTGCCAGCAGTCCCCAGAGCGGGAAATACGAGCAGTACTTC.

The chain joins TRBV4-2 to TRBJ2-5; TRBD1 might be the D (6 bases). Germline values: CDR1 LGHNA, CDR2 YNFKEQ. This CDR3 is 15 amino acids long. Deletions cut 4 bases from V and 0 bases from J, with 12 bases between. CDR3 in amino acids: CASSRTDQNQETQYF. CDR3 coding DNA: TGTGCCAGCAGCCGGACAGACCAAAACCAAGAGACCCAGTACTTC.

On this clone: This may come from a read error, since a much larger clone is one base off. The chain joins TRBV5-1 to TRBJ2-7; D uncertain. CDR1 is SGHRS and CDR2 is YFSETQ in the germline V gene. There are 14 residues in the CDR3. The CDR3 region has the DNA TGCGCCAGCAGCTTCCTGGCGAACTCCTACAAGCAGTACTTC. It yields the protein CASSFLANSYKQYF. Supplemented by reference TRBV5-1 and TRBJ2-7, the full variable domain reads KAGVTQTPRYLIKTRGQQVTLSCSPISGHRSVSWYQQTPGQGLQFLFEYFSETQRNKGNFPGRFSGRQFSNSRSEMNVSTLELGDSALYLCASSFLANSYKQYFGPGTRLTVT.